This T cell receptor beta chain is drawn from a study of blood T cell repertoires in COVID-19 (TCRdb year 2020). As for the study more broadly: Samples covering the acute and convalescent phases of COVID-19 were provided by collaborators in the United States, Italy and Spain. The material from the prospective study consisted of cDNA or gDNA derived from T cells, B-cell-depleted T cells, or PBMCs. Subjects who had been exposed to COVID-19, were actively infected with it, or had recovered from it provided the deeply sampled blood TCRbeta repertoires that made up the dataset. The repertoires were made available in a free public database intended to serve as a resource for research on the immune response to SARS-CoV-2. Samples were obtained from the ongoing ImmuneRACE study (first 160 participants) and from some 1,300 subjects provided by 6 global collaborators. Nearly every sample came with metadata listing a de-identified subject ID, COVID-19 status, age in years and sex. Where available, HLA class I and class II types were taken from metadata supplied by the sample provider and were not determined by assay-based typing.

The collaborating institutions used their own protocols to collect whole blood in K2EDTA tubes. For TCRbeta analysis, collaborators shipped samples in one of three forms: frozen whole blood, isolated PBMCs, or DNA extracted from either of those sample types. Notes on this clone: The target of this receptor is not known. No qualities accompany the bases; no much larger clone lies one base away.

TCRbeta CDR3 regions were amplified from genomic DNA using the immunoSEQ Assay, a bias-controlled multiplex PCR. The source study handled its data this way. The number of nucleated cells in each sample was estimated from the amplification of reference gene primers within the assay. To quantify the absolute abundance of each unique TCRbeta CDR3 rearrangement, sequence reads were collapsed and filtered. Productive Simpson clonality was computed per sample as the square root of Simpson's diversity index over productive rearrangements. The table comes from immuneACCESS by way of TCRdb, which keeps in-frame sequences with V and J called. Part of the clones is missing from these tables; in studies checked, under half for an unresolved V gene and the rest for unknown reasons. That table supplies the V and J calls and clone size; D and trimming were determined from the DNA. The sample table lists roughly 60,000 clones, 70% to 90% of them with a count of one. The top ten clonotypes cover approximately 16% of the sample.

The CDR3 numbers 17 residues from cysteine through phenylalanine. The read is trimmed to its CDR3 DNA, 51 bases read in frame from base 1. V loses 1 base of germline sequence and J loses 2 bases, and the interval between the two ends is 17 bases. CDR1 and CDR2 are drawn from the germline V gene (reference sequence): LGHDT, YNNKEL. The study at large found these results: Clinical and demographic metadata were provided uncurated, with the amount varying by source and participant.

The chain is assembled from TRBV3-1 (or the pseudogene TRBV3-2) and TRBJ1-2, and perhaps TRBD1 as D gene, on 5 matching bases. This TCR derives from a human donor in a cohort sampled during active COVID-19. Sequenced material: peripheral blood. DNA sequence: TGTGCCAGCAGCCAAGCCTCGTCTCCGGGACTAAACTATGGCTACACCTTC. Its product reads: CASSQASSPGLNYGYTF.